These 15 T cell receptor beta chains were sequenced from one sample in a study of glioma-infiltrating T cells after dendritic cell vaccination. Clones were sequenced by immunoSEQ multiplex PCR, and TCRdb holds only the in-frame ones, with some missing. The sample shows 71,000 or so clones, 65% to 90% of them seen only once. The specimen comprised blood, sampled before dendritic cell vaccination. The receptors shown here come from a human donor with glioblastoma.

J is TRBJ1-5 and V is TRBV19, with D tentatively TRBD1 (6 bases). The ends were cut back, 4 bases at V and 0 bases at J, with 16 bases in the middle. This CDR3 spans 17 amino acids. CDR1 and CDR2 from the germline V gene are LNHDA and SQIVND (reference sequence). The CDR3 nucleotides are TGTGCCAGTAGTAGAGTGGGGTCAGGGGATAGCAATCAGCCCCAGCATTTT. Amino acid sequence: CASSRVGSGDSNQPQHF.

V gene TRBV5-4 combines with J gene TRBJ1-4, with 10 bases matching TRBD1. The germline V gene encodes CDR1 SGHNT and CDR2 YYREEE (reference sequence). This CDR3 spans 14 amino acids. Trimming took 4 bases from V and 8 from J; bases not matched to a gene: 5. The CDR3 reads CASSRQGAGEKLFF. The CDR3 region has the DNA TGTGCCAGCAGCAGACAGGGGGCAGGAGAAAAACTGTTTTTT.

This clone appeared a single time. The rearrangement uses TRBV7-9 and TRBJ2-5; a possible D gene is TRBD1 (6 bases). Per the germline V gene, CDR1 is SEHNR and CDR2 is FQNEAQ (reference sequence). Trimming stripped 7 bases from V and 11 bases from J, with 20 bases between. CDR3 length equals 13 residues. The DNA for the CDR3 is TGTGCCAGCAACTCTGGAGGACAGCTAATGCAGTACTTC. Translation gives CASNSGGQLMQYF.

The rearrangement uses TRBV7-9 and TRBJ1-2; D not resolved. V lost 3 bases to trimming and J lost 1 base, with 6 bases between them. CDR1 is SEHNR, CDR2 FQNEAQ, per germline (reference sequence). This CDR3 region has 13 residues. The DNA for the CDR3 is TGTGCCAGCAGCTTGGGAGTTAACTATGGCTACACCTTC. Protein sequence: CASSLGVNYGYTF.

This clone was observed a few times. As DNA, the CDR3 is TGTGCCAGCAGTGACACTAGCGGGGGGGCCACCGGGGAGCTGTTTTTT. Protein: CASSDTSGGATGELFF. The rearrangement uses TRBV6-4 and TRBJ2-2; 13 bases match TRBD2. The CDR3 extends over 16 amino acids. Germline CDR1 is MRHNA and CDR2 is SNTAGT. After removal of 2 bases from V and 4 bases from J, the junction contained 1 base not matched to a gene.

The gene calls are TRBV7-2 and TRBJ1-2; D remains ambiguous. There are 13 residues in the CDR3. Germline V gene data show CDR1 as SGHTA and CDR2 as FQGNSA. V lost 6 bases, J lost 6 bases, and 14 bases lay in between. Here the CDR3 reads CASRPSAGNGYTF. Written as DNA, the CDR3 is TGTGCCAGCAGGCCCAGCGCGGGCAATGGCTACACCTTC.

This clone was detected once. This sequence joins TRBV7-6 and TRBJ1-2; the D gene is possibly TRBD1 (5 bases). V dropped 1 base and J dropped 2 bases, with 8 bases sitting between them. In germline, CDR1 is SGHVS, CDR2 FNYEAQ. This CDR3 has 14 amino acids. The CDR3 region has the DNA TGTGCCAGCAGCTTAGAAGACAGAAACTATGGCTACACCTTC. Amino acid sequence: CASSLEDRNYGYTF. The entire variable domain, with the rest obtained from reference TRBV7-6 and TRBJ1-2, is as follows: GAGVSQSPRYKVTKRGQDVALRCDPISGHVSLYWYRQALGQGPEFLTYFNYEAQQDKSGLPNDRFSAERPEGSISTLTIQRTEQRDSAMYRCASSLEDRNYGYTFGSGTRLTVV.

The CDR3 DNA reads TGTGCCAGCAGCCAACTCGGTGGAGGCTCCTACGAGCAGTACTTC. Translating it yields CASSQLGGGSYEQYF. J is TRBJ2-7 and V is TRBV6-6, with a weak D call TRBD2 (5 bases). Germline CDR1 MNHNY, CDR2 SVGAGI (reference sequence). The CDR3 is 15 amino acids. V gave up 6 bases and J gave up 0 bases, with 15 bases separating them.

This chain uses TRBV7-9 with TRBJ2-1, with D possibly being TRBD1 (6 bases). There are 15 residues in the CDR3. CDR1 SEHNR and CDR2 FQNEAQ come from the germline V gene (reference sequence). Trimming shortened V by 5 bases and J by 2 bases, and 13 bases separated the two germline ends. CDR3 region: CASSTFTGTYNEQFF. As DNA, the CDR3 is TGTGCCAGCAGCACCTTTACAGGGACCTACAATGAGCAGTTCTTC.

This CDR3 is CASRQAYTDTQYF. CDR3 sequence (DNA): TGTGCCAGCAGACAGGCCTACACAGATACGCAGTATTTT. This chain connects TRBV2 to TRBJ2-3; TRBD1 is a possible D gene (5 bases). Germline CDR1 is SNHLY and CDR2 is FYNNEI. The CDR3 extends over 13 amino acids. Trimming stripped 6 bases from V and 2 bases from J, with 9 bases between.

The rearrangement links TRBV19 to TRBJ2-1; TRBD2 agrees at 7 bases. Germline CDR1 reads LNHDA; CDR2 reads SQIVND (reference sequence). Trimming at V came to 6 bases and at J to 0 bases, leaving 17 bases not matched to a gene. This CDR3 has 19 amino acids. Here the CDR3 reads CASRKTGGEPPSSYNEQFF. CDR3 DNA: TGTGCCAGTAGGAAAACGGGGGGTGAACCTCCTAGCTCCTACAATGAGCAGTTCTTC.

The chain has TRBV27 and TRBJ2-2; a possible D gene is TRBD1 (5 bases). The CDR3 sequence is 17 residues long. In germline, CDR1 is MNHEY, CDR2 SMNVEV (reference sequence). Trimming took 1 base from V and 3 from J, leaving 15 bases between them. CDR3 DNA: TGTGCCAGCAGTTTATGGCCCTCCCCCAGGGACACCGGGGAGCTGTTTTTT. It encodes CASSLWPSPRDTGELFF.

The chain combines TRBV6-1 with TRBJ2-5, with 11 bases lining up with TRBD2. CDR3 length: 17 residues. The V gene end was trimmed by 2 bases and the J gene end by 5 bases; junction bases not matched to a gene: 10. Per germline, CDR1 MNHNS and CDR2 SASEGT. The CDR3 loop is CASSEPLAGGPYETQYF. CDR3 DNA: TGTGCCAGCAGTGAACCCCTAGCGGGGGGTCCTTATGAGACCCAGTACTTC.

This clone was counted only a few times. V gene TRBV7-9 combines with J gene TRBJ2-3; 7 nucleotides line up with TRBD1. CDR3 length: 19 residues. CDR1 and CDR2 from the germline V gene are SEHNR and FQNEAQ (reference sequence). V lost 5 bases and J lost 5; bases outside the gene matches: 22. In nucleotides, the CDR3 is TGTGCCAGCAGCGGAGCTATCTTCGGACAGGTCGGGCTGGGAGATACGCAGTATTTT. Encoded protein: CASSGAIFGQVGLGDTQYF.

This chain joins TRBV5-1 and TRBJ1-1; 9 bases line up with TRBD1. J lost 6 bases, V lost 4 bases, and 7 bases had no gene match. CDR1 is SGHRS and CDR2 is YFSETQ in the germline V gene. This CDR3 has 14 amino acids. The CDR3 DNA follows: TGCGCCAGCAGCCCCGGGACAGGGTGGGCTGAAGCTTTCTTT. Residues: CASSPGTGWAEAFF.